These T cell receptor beta chains were read from a single sample in a study of blood T cell repertoires in COVID-19. Profiled with immunoSEQ multiplex PCR; TCRdb holds only in-frame clones, not every one. The sample contains around 200,000 clones, around 90% of which appear only once. The specimen sequenced was peripheral blood. The receptor set was obtained from a man over 45 with acute or convalescent COVID-19. Both conserved end residues are part of each CDR3. The D gene is left open where the match is weak. Clone size, where shown, is once, few, many, or a class for clones that have expanded.

-	TRBJ2-7	TRBD2	TRBV6-5	13	CDIKVAGGREQYF	TGTGACATAAAGGTAGCGGGAGGGCGGGAGCAGTACTTC
-	TRBJ2-3	-	TRBV6-6	16	CASSRRTSRGTDTQYF	TGTGCCAGCAGCCGGCGGACTTCCAGAGGCACAGATACGCAGTATTTT
-	TRBJ2-5	-	TRBV9	16	CASSVAGRPSGETQYF	TGTGCCAGCAGCGTAGCAGGGCGTCCCTCGGGTGAGACCCAGTACTTC
-	TRBJ2-7	TRBD1	TRBV6-5	14	CASIKDRGGIEQYF	TGTGCCAGCATTAAGGACAGGGGTGGGATCGAGCAGTACTTC
-	TRBJ2-5	TRBD2	TRBV6-5	14	CASSRLASQETQYF	TGTGCCAGCAGTCGACTAGCGTCACAAGAGACCCAGTACTTC
-	TRBJ2-3	TRBD2	TRBV7-9	15	CASSLGGGAGDTQYF	TGTGCCAGCAGCTTAGGCGGGGGGGCCGGAGATACGCAGTATTTT
-	TRBJ2-1	TRBD2	TRBV2	16	CASRRVGGAGDHEQFF	TGTGCCAGCAGGAGAGTGGGGGGAGCGGGAGACCATGAGCAGTTCTTC
few	TRBJ2-3	-	TRBV5-1	15	CASSPSTGWTDTQYF	TGCGCCAGCAGCCCCTCGACGGGGTGGACAGATACGCAGTATTTT
-	TRBJ1-2	-	TRBV19	13	CASRISANYGYTF	TGTGCCAGTAGAATCTCAGCTAACTATGGCTACACCTTC
few	TRBJ1-1	-	TRBV7-9	14	CASSLREGLGEAFF	TGTGCCAGCAGCTTAAGGGAGGGGCTTGGGGAAGCTTTCTTT
once	TRBJ2-1	TRBD2	TRBV5-4	15	CASSLKRETSGEQFF	TGTGCCAGCAGCTTGAAGCGGGAGACCTCCGGTGAGCAGTTCTTC
-	TRBJ1-1	-	TRBV2	14	CASSFRDMNTEAFF	TGTGCCAGCTCCTTCAGGGATATGAACACTGAAGCTTTCTTT
-	TRBJ1-1	-	TRBV29-1	11	CRIGTITEAFF	TGCAGGATCGGGACAATCACTGAAGCTTTCTTT
once	TRBJ1-3	-	TRBV28	14	CASRQTGSGNTIYF	TGTGCCAGCAGGCAAACAGGGTCTGGAAACACCATATATTTT
-	TRBJ1-2	-	TRBV19	15	CASRPEAALNYGYTF	TGTGCCAGCCGCCCGGAGGCAGCCCTTAACTATGGCTACACCTTC
-	TRBJ2-2	-	TRBV28	15	CASSLAGEGTGELFF	TGTGCCAGCAGTTTGGCAGGGGAAGGAACCGGGGAGCTGTTTTTT
-	TRBJ1-5	-	TRBV5-1	14	CASSPDSLNQPQHF	TGCGCCAGCAGTCCGGACAGTCTCAATCAGCCCCAGCATTTT
-	TRBJ1-1	TRBD1	TRBV7-8	15	CASSVRDSPLSEAFF	TGTGCCAGCAGCGTCCGGGACAGCCCTCTCTCTGAAGCTTTCTTT
-	TRBJ1-3	-	TRBV23-1	19	CASSLAAKSWMGSGNTIYF	TGCGCCAGCAGTCTGGCGGCAAAATCGTGGATGGGCTCTGGAAACACCATATATTTT
-	TRBJ2-1	TRBD2	TRBV5-1	18	CASSSGTDTSGMLNEQFF	TGCGCCAGCAGCTCCGGGACAGATACTAGCGGGATGTTGAATGAGCAGTTCTTC
once	TRBJ1-6	TRBD1	TRBV6-6	15	CASSQDRGLNSPLHF	TGTGCCAGCAGTCAGGACAGGGGGCTTAATTCACCCCTCCACTTT
-	TRBJ1-2	TRBD1	TRBV4-3	15	CASSPEGQGAHGYTF	TGCGCCAGCAGCCCAGAGGGACAGGGGGCTCATGGCTACACCTTC
-	TRBJ1-1	-	TRBV10-3	14	CAISAQRGNTEAFF	TGTGCCATCAGTGCACAAAGGGGAAACACTGAAGCTTTCTTT
-	TRBJ2-7	TRBD2	TRBV6-5	14	CASTGLAGSYEQYF	TGTGCCAGCACGGGACTAGCGGGCTCCTACGAGCAGTACTTC
-	TRBJ2-7	-	TRBV18	14	CASSSGRGSYEQYF	TGTGCCAGCTCATCTGGTCGAGGGAGCTACGAGCAGTACTTC
-	TRBJ2-5	TRBD2	TRBV9	15	CASSPGTTARETQYF	TGTGCCAGCAGCCCCGGGACTACGGCTCGCGAGACCCAGTACTTC
-	TRBJ2-1	TRBD2	TRBV4-1	19	CASSQGGLAGGHSYNEQFF	TGCGCCAGCAGCCAAGGCGGACTAGCGGGGGGCCACTCCTACAATGAGCAGTTCTTC
-	TRBJ2-1	TRBD2	TRBV7-9	16	CASSRRTSGRRWEQFF	TGTGCCAGCAGCCGGCGCACTAGCGGGAGAAGATGGGAGCAGTTCTTC
once	TRBJ1-1	-	TRBV11-1	16	CASSLGVAGMNTEAFF	TGTGCCAGCAGCTTAGGAGTTGCGGGAATGAACACTGAAGCTTTCTTT
-	TRBJ1-5	-	TRBV30	13	CAWRTHGNQPQHF	TGTGCCTGGAGGACACACGGTAATCAGCCCCAGCATTTT
few	TRBJ2-7	TRBD1	TRBV7-9	11	CATSGGYEQYF	TGTGCCACCTCAGGGGGCTACGAGCAGTACTTC
-	TRBJ2-1	TRBD1	TRBV18	16	CASSLQQGLTGNEQFF	TGTGCCAGCTCACTCCAACAGGGGCTCACTGGCAATGAGCAGTTCTTC
-	TRBJ1-1	-	TRBV7-2	12	CASSQTGDEAFF	TGTGCCAGCAGCCAAACGGGAGATGAAGCTTTCTTT
few	TRBJ1-2	-	TRBV7-3	13	CASSPTSRGSYTF	TGTGCCAGCAGCCCAACCTCCCGGGGGAGCTACACCTTC
-	TRBJ2-7	-	TRBV20-1	11	CSATSPTQQYF	TGCAGTGCTACAAGCCCTACCCAGCAGTACTTC
-	TRBJ2-1	-	TRBV27	16	CASSLNLPSSYNEQFF	TGTGCCAGCAGTTTAAACCTACCTAGCTCCTACAATGAGCAGTTCTTC
-	TRBJ2-1	-	TRBV29-1	15	CSVDQRGTSYNEQFF	TGCAGCGTTGACCAACGGGGGACCTCCTACAATGAGCAGTTCTTC
-	TRBJ1-5	-	TRBV28	15	CASRMTEYSNQPQHF	TGTGCCAGCAGAATGACAGAATATAGCAATCAGCCCCAGCATTTT
-	TRBJ1-6	-	TRBV27	17	CASSLSPTVHYNSPLHF	TGTGCCAGCAGTTTATCCCCGACAGTCCACTATAATTCACCCCTCCACTTT
-	TRBJ1-2	-	TRBV23-1	16	CASSQQAPNDNYGYTF	TGCGCCAGCAGTCAACAGGCCCCAAACGATAACTATGGCTACACCTTC
-	TRBJ2-3	-	TRBV4-3	15	CASSQLTEGVDTQYF	TGCGCCAGCAGCCAACTAACGGAGGGCGTAGATACGCAGTATTTT
-	TRBJ1-5	TRBD1	TRBV6-5	15	CASAVLGGSDQPQHF	TGTGCCAGCGCGGTCTTAGGGGGCTCGGATCAGCCCCAGCATTTT
-	TRBJ2-1	TRBD2	TRBV20-1	11	CSANSGAVRFF	TGCAGTGCGAATAGCGGGGCCGTTAGGTTCTTC
-	TRBJ2-2	-	TRBV9	16	CASSNLELPNTGELFF	TGTGCCAGCAGCAACCTGGAACTACCGAACACCGGGGAGCTGTTTTTT
once	TRBJ2-2	TRBD2	TRBV29-1	15	CRGGGGPGFSGELFF	TGCCGCGGGGGGGGAGGACCGGGGTTCAGCGGGGAGCTGTTTTTT
-	TRBJ2-5	TRBD2	TRBV2	15	CASNQLAGHQETQYF	TGTGCCAGCAACCAACTAGCGGGGCACCAAGAGACCCAGTACTTC
-	TRBJ1-3	-	TRBV27	14	CASSLGGAGNTIYF	TGTGCCAGCAGTTTAGGGGGGGCTGGAAACACCATATATTTT
-	TRBJ1-2	TRBD1	TRBV30	16	CAWGVPGTGGASGYTF	TGTGCCTGGGGGGTTCCCGGGACAGGGGGCGCCTCTGGCTACACCTTC
-	TRBJ2-3	TRBD2	TRBV18	15	CASSQNSGSTDTQYF	TGTGCCAGCTCACAAAATAGCGGGAGTACAGATACGCAGTATTTT
-	TRBJ2-5	-	TRBV10-3	14	CAISIDSQAETQYF	TGTGCCATCAGCATAGACAGTCAGGCAGAGACCCAGTACTTC
-	TRBJ1-3	TRBD1	TRBV7-9	19	CASSSYATGGGTAGNTIYF	TGTGCCAGCAGCTCATACGCCACCGGAGGGGGGACAGCTGGAAACACCATATATTTT
-	TRBJ2-1	-	TRBV12-3/TRBV12-4	11	CASSYGEKQFF	TGTGCCAGCAGTTACGGGGAGAAGCAGTTCTTC
-	TRBJ2-7	TRBD1	TRBV27	14	CASSFRDSGYEQYF	TGTGCCAGCAGTTTCCGGGACAGCGGCTACGAGCAGTACTTC
-	TRBJ1-6	TRBD1	TRBV7-9	14	CASRTTGVNSPLHF	TGTGCCAGCAGGACGACAGGGGTTAATTCACCCCTCCACTTT
-	TRBJ2-3	-	TRBV29-1	14	CSVDGQLSTDTQYF	TGCAGCGTGGATGGACAATTAAGCACAGATACGCAGTATTTT
-	TRBJ1-6	TRBD1	TRBV30	14	CAWSPGTGPSPLHF	TGTGCCTGGAGTCCCGGGACAGGCCCTTCACCCCTCCACTTT
once	TRBJ1-2	-	TRBV13	13	CASSLDMVNGYTF	TGTGCCAGCAGCCTCGACATGGTCAATGGCTACACCTTC